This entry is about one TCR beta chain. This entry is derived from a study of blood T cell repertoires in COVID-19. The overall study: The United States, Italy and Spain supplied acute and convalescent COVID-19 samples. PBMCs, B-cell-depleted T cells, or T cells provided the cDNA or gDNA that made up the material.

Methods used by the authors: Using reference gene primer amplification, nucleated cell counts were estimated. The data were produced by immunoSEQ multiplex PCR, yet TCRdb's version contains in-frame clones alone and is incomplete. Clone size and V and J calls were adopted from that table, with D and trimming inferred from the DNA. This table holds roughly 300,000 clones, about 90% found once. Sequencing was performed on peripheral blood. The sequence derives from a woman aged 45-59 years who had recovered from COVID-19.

The CDR3 region has the DNA TGTGCCAGCAGCGTAGCTCATAGCACTGAAGCTTTCTTT. This sequence encodes CASSVAHSTEAFF. The V call is TRBV9, the J call TRBJ1-1, with D unclear. Germline V gene lookup returns CDR1 SGDLS and CDR2 YYNGEE. This CDR3 has 13 amino acids. Trimming cost V 0 bases and J 4 bases, with 7 bases left between them.